The 10 T cell receptor beta chains below come from one sample, sequenced in a study of shared clonotypes between healthy human individuals. CD8 cells classed as naive were CD45RO-negative and positively selected for CCR7, excluding terminally differentiated effector memory CD45RA+ cells. Data came from immunoSEQ multiplex PCR; TCRdb stores just in-frame clones and leaves some out. The repertoire holds about 2 million clones, approximately 94% seen once, with less than 1.5% in the top ten. The sample comprised naive CD8+ T cells sorted from blood. The receptor source for this set is a man younger than 35 in good health.

The chain links TRBV27 to TRBJ2-2; perhaps TRBD1 as D (5 bases). Germline V gene data show CDR1 as MNHEY and CDR2 as SMNVEV (reference sequence). Trimming took 5 bases from V and 7 from J, leaving 14 bases between them. The CDR3 loop spans 14 amino acids. The CDR3 spells CASSTMQGGGELFF. The CDR3 region has the DNA TGTGCCAGCAGTACCATGCAGGGCGGCGGGGAGCTGTTTTTT.

The CDR3 region is CASQVEGSYNSPLHF. The CDR3 DNA reads as TGCGCCAGCCAAGTCGAGGGCTCCTATAATTCACCCCTCCACTTT. The rearrangement links TRBV4-1 to TRBJ1-6; D not resolved. V shed 8 bases and J shed 0 bases, with 11 bases lying between them. This CDR3 contains 15 residues. Germline V lookup: CDR1 MGHRA, CDR2 YSYEKL.

The genes are TRBV19 and TRBJ1-2; D is unresolved. The CDR3 is 12 amino acids. Trimming stripped 7 bases from V and 2 bases from J, with 8 bases between. Germline V gene sequence: CDR1 LNHDA, CDR2 SQIVND (reference sequence). CDR3 loop: CASTVANYGYTF. The CDR3, as DNA: TGTGCCAGTACGGTCGCCAACTATGGCTACACCTTC. The full variable domain, completed using reference TRBV19 and TRBJ1-2, is DGGITQSPKYLFRKEGQNVTLSCEQNLNHDAMYWYRQDPGQGLRLIYYSQIVNDFQKGDIAEGYSVSREKKESFPLTVTSAQKNPTAFYLCASTVANYGYTFGSGTRLTVV.

The V and J genes are TRBV7-9 and TRBJ2-7; D is perhaps TRBD1 or TRBD2 (6 bases each). The CDR3 loop spans 14 amino acids. Trimming removed 0 bases at V and 6 bases at J, with 12 bases between. Germline CDR1 SEHNR, CDR2 FQNEAQ (reference sequence). The CDR3 reads CASSLAHGGGEQYF. The CDR3 region has the DNA TGTGCCAGCAGCTTAGCGCACGGGGGCGGCGAGCAGTACTTC.

The chain links TRBV13 to TRBJ2-7; 9 bases match TRBD1. Losses at the gene ends were 5 bases for V and 1 base for J; bases not matched to a gene: 6. Looked up from germline, CDR1 is PRHDT and CDR2 is FYEKMQ (reference sequence). The CDR3 contains 15 residues. The CDR3 DNA follows: TGTGCCAGCAGCCCCTTCGGGACAGGGTCCTACGAGCAGTACTTC. Protein product: CASSPFGTGSYEQYF.

The chain uses TRBV6-5 and TRBJ2-3; D is unresolved. V dropped 2 bases and J dropped 4 bases, with 7 bases sitting between them. The CDR3 sequence is 13 residues long. CDR1 and CDR2 (germline): MNHEY, SVGAGI. The DNA of the CDR3 is TGTGCCAGCAGTTACGGACGACCAGATACGCAGTATTTT. It is translated as CASSYGRPDTQYF.

V gene TRBV12-5 combines with J gene TRBJ1-1; tentatively, D is TRBD1 (6 bases). This CDR3 has 16 residues. V shed 2 bases and J shed 1 base, with 14 bases lying between them. Germline assignment: CDR1 LGHNT and CDR2 FRNRAP. CDR3 protein: CASGLSPAGQNTEAFF. The CDR3 coding sequence is TGTGCTAGTGGTTTGTCACCGGCGGGACAGAACACTGAAGCTTTCTTT. The full variable domain, in which reference TRBV12-5 and TRBJ1-1 provide the parts outside the CDR3, is DARVTQTPRHKVTEMGQEVTMRCQPILGHNTVFWYRQTMMQGLELLAYFRNRAPLDDSGMPKDRFSAEMPDATLATLKIQPSEPRDSAVYFCASGLSPAGQNTEAFFGQGTRLTVV.

The rearrangement joins TRBV6-9 to TRBJ2-1; 14 bases are shared with TRBD2. Losses at the gene ends were 1 base for V and 8 bases for J; bases not matched to a gene: 4. The germline V gene has CDR1 MNHGY and CDR2 SVAAGI. This CDR3 has 16 residues. The CDR3 region is CASSYCPTSGRDEQFF. CDR3 nucleotide sequence: TGTGCCAGCAGTTATTGCCCGACTAGCGGGAGGGATGAGCAGTTCTTC.

The gene calls are TRBV7-9 and TRBJ2-5; the D is unclear. V was cut by 1 base and J by 2 bases, with 11 bases left in between. The CDR3 loop spans 15 amino acids. Germline V gives CDR1 SEHNR, CDR2 FQNEAQ (reference sequence). The CDR3 region has the DNA TGTGCCAGCAGCTTAGGTTTCGCGATACAAGAGACCCAGTACTTC. Amino acids: CASSLGFAIQETQYF.

The sample holds one count of this clone. The J gene is TRBJ1-1, the V gene TRBV7-2; D is undetermined. CDR3 length equals 14 residues. Germline V lookup: CDR1 SGHTA, CDR2 FQGNSA. V was shortened by 3 bases and J by 2 bases, with 10 bases between the two germline ends. The CDR3 nucleotides are TGTGCCAGCAGCTTTTTGGCCGGAAACACTGAAGCTTTCTTT. Its protein product is CASSFLAGNTEAFF.